What follows describes a single T cell receptor (beta chain). Antigen specificity is unknown. A second roughly 7 to 12 cycle PCR used barcoded and J-beta primers. From the 5' RACE reads, TCRdb called clonotypes with MiXCR, one entry per CDR3 protein. The table includes about 770,000 distinct CDR3 sequences, under 45% detected once. These data originate in a study of blood T cells in healthy people across ages. On the study more broadly: Capture by template switching was about one barcoded beta molecule per two T cells.

Germline V gene sequence: CDR1 SNHLY, CDR2 FYNNEI. V dropped 3 bases and J dropped 6 bases, with 9 bases sitting between them. The length of the CDR3 is 13 residues. Study-wide results and limits: A roughly linear age-dependent decrease characterized TCR beta diversity per million T cells.

With each sample, at least 6 micrograms of total RNA were extracted. Specimen: blood. The rearrangement joins TRBV2 to TRBJ2-1; D remains unclear. This TCR was sampled from a man in his sixties in good health. The CDR3 nucleotides read TGTGCCAGCAGTGAGGAAGTGGTCAATGAGCAGTTCTTC. It translates to CASSEEVVNEQFF.